Here is one T cell receptor (beta chain) with its context. Germline trimming cut 3 bases from V and 2 bases from J; bases unmatched to any gene: 5. This CDR3 is built from 15 residues. Germline CDR1 is SGHRS and CDR2 is YFSETQ. The sample originates from a study of CD8 T cells in Susac syndrome. RNA, at 0.5 to 1 ug, was reverse transcribed with random hexamers. TCRdb passed the immunoSEQ multiplex PCR reads through MiXCR, listing each CDR3 protein once. The sample has around 200,000 distinct CDR3 sequences, about 95% seen once. This chain connects TRBV5-1 to TRBJ2-3, with 8 bases lining up with TRBD1. Sequencing input: CD4+ T cells from PBMCs. This clonotype originated in a human donor in good health. DNA of the CDR3: TGCGCCAGCAGCTCACAGGGGGAGAACACAGATACGCAGTATTTT. Its translation: CASSSQGENTDTQYF.